The 14 T cell receptor beta chains presented below share a single source sample, sequenced in a study of blood T cells in healthy people across ages. Then a second PCR, running roughly 7 to 11 cycles, was carried out with a sample-barcoded 5' primer and a J-beta primer mix. From the 5' RACE reads, TCRdb called clonotypes with MiXCR, one entry per CDR3 protein. Among some 1.4 million distinct CDR3 sequences listed, roughly 45% were seen once. The sequenced material came from blood. The receptors were gathered from a woman aged 18-30 years in good health.

This clonotype was observed a few times. The V and J genes are TRBV20-1 and TRBJ2-5, with TRBD2 identical over 7 bases. V was clipped by 3 bases and J by 4 bases; unmatched bases: 2. CDR3 length: 12 amino acids. The germline gives CDR1 DFQATT, CDR2 SNEGSKA (reference sequence). CDR3 coding DNA: TGCAGTGCTAGTGTAGCGGGAGAGACCCAGTACTTC. Protein product: CSASVAGETQYF.

The chain joins TRBV20-1 to TRBJ2-1; 7 bases map to TRBD1. This CDR3 is built from 12 residues. The junction had 10 bases not matched to a gene; V was cut back by 7 bases and J by 10 bases. CDR1 DFQATT and CDR2 SNEGSKA come from the germline V gene (reference sequence). As DNA, the CDR3 is TGCAGTGGCCCCCGACAGGGCGGGGAGCAGTTCTTC. This codes for CSGPRQGGEQFF.

V and J are TRBV6-2 or TRBV6-3 and TRBJ1-2, with D perhaps matching TRBD1 (5 bases). Germline values: CDR1 MNHEY, CDR2 SVGEGT. The CDR3 is 15 residues long. Trimming stripped 7 bases from V and 8 bases from J, with 23 bases between. The DNA for the CDR3 is TGTGCCAGCATGAACATTCGGGCAGGCAGGGACGGCTACACCTTC. Its protein is CASMNIRAGRDGYTF.

V is TRBV28 and J is TRBJ2-3; D is perhaps TRBD1 or TRBD2 (7 bases each). Between the trimmed V and J ends, which lost 6 bases and 9 bases, there was a span of 13 bases. The CDR3 consists of 12 residues. Germline V gene data show CDR1 as MDHEN and CDR2 as SYDVKM. For the CDR3, the DNA is TGTGCCAGCAGGACAGGGACTAAAACGCAGTATTTT. Encoded protein: CASRTGTKTQYF.

This clonotype was seen a handful of times. V is TRBV7-8 and J is TRBJ1-2, with TRBD1 as a possible D gene (5 bases). Between the trimmed V and J ends, which lost 4 bases and 4 bases, there was a span of 13 bases. The CDR3 runs 14 residues. The germline V gene has CDR1 SGHVS and CDR2 FQNEAQ. The CDR3 DNA is TGTGCCAGCAGCTCCGGAGGGACGGTCTATGGCTACACCTTC. Translating it yields CASSSGGTVYGYTF.

With regard to this clonotype: The junction departs from germline at one end; a sequencing error may be responsible. J is TRBJ1-1 and V is TRBV12-3 or TRBV12-4; 7 nucleotides align to TRBD1. There are 11 residues in the CDR3. CDR3 sequence: CAGRRQGRAFF. The CDR3 nucleotides read TGTGCCGGCAGAAGACAGGGAAGAGCTTTCTTT.

This chain connects TRBV20-1 to TRBJ2-3; D gene ambiguous. V was pared by 4 bases and J by 2 bases, with 13 bases between. CDR1 and CDR2 (germline): DFQATT, SNEGSKA (reference sequence). The CDR3 covers 14 residues. The CDR3: CSAIRGSPTDTQYF. The DNA of the CDR3 is TGCAGTGCTATACGCGGATCACCCACAGATACGCAGTATTTT.

The chain has TRBV21-1 and TRBJ1-2; TRBD1, the table's D call, lacks a check against the DNA. TRBV21-1 is annotated as a pseudogene. The CDR3 is made up of 19 amino acids. CDR3 sequence (DNA): TGTGCCAGCAGCAAACGCAAGTTCCGGACAGGGGGTTGCGGCTATGGCTACACCTTC. Translating it yields CASSKRKFRTGGCGYGYTF.

The V and J genes are TRBV21-1 and TRBJ1-2; the table's D call, TRBD1, has no DNA check behind it. TRBV21-1 is given as a pseudogene. This CDR3 comprises 20 residues. The CDR3 here is CASSPTPRWDRRQGDYGYTF. The CDR3 region has the DNA TGTGCCAGCAGCCCGACCCCCCGCTGGGATAGGAGGCAGGGGGATTATGGCTACACCTTC.

This clonotype was seen repeatedly, ten times or more. This sequence joins TRBV7-2 and TRBJ2-5; maybe TRBD2 (5 bases). Germline V gene data show CDR1 as SGHTA and CDR2 as FQGNSA. Between the trimmed V and J ends, which lost 1 base and 5 bases, there was a span of 14 bases. The CDR3 is made up of 15 amino acids. The CDR3 region has the DNA TGTGCCAGCAGCTTAGAAGTGGGAGTTTGGGAGACCCAGTACTTC. It codes for CASSLEVGVWETQYF.

V gene TRBV20-1 combines with J gene TRBJ2-3, with D perhaps given as TRBD1 or TRBD2 (5 bases each). Germline values: CDR1 DFQATT, CDR2 SNEGSKA (reference sequence). The CDR3 runs 15 residues. With 2 bases removed from V and 6 bases from J, the gap between germline ends came to 18 bases. The CDR3 bases are TGCAGTGCTAGAAAGTCTGGCGTGGGGGTCGATACGCAGTATTTT. Translating gives CSARKSGVGVDTQYF.

The table lists this clonotype with a few counts. V usage is TRBV6-5 and J usage is TRBJ2-1; 8 nucleotides align to TRBD2. J was trimmed by 5 bases and V by 2 bases; bases with no gene match: 5. CDR1 and CDR2 (germline): MNHEY, SVGAGI. The CDR3 sequence is 15 residues long. The CDR3 reads CASSYLGLGDNEQFF. CDR3 nucleotide sequence: TGTGCCAGCAGTTACCTGGGACTAGGTGACAATGAGCAGTTCTTC.

V gene TRBV20-1 combines with J gene TRBJ2-3, with a possible D match to TRBD2 (5 bases). There are 14 residues in the CDR3. In germline, CDR1 is DFQATT, CDR2 SNEGSKA (reference sequence). V dropped 5 bases and J dropped 5 bases, with 17 bases sitting between them. Here the CDR3 DNA reads TGCAGTGCTGCAGAAGCGAGAGCGGAAGATACGCAGTATTTT. Translated, it gives CSAAEARAEDTQYF.

The chain recombines TRBV20-1 with TRBJ2-7, with 9 bases aligning to TRBD2. CDR1 and CDR2 from the germline V gene are DFQATT and SNEGSKA (reference sequence). The CDR3 runs to 15 residues. The ends lost 5 bases at V and 2 bases at J; junction bases unmatched: 10. The CDR3 nucleotides are TGCAGTGCTCCCTCGGAGCGGGGGGCCCCCTACGAGCAGTACTTC. Its translation: CSAPSERGAPYEQYF.